Listed below are T cell receptor beta chains from one sample, sequenced in a study of T cells in Graves' hyperthyroidism and ophthalmopathy. TCRdb re-called the multiplex PCR reads with MiXCR, one entry per CDR3 protein. Of about 260,000 distinct CDR3 sequences listed, less than 30% are singletons. The material sequenced was blood. Receptors originate from a man in his forties with Graves' hyperthyroidism that later progressed to Graves' ophthalmopathy. Both conserved end residues are part of each CDR3. D genes are given only for firm matches. Only some rows state a clone size, as once, few, many or a class for expanded clones.

v_gene	d_gene	abundance	len	j_gene	CDR3aa	CDR3nt
TRBV11-2	-	once	13	TRBJ2-5	CASSSDEGETQYF	TGTGCCAGCAGCTCCGACGAGGGAGAGACCCAGTACTTC
TRBV3-1	TRBD1	many	17	TRBJ1-1	CASSQFGTGGVNTEAFF	TGTGCCAGCAGCCAGTTCGGGACAGGGGGAGTGAACACTGAAGCTTTCTTT
TRBV14	-	many	15	TRBJ2-4	CASSQTTGTINIQYF	TGTGCCAGCAGCCAAACGACAGGAACCATAAACATTCAGTACTTC
TRBV6-1	-	-	15	TRBJ1-1	CASSERQIMNTEAFF	TGTGCCAGCAGTGAAAGGCAGATCATGAACACTGAAGCTTTCTTT
TRBV3-1	TRBD1	few	15	TRBJ1-6	CASSPRGSSNSPLHF	TGTGCCAGCAGCCCCAGGGGGAGCTCCAATTCACCCCTCCACTTT
TRBV6-1	TRBD1	many	16	TRBJ1-5	CASSAPGQGDNQPQHF	TGTGCCAGCAGTGCCCCGGGACAGGGGGACAATCAGCCCCAGCATTTT
TRBV7-2	-	few	15	TRBJ2-7	CASSTAGRITYEQYF	TGTGCCAGCAGCACCGCGGGGCGGATCACCTACGAGCAGTACTTC
TRBV20-1	-	-	16	TRBJ2-7	CSATRRGLRTAYEQYF	TGCAGTGCTACCCGTCGAGGGCTCAGGACTGCCTACGAGCAGTACTTC
TRBV12-3/TRBV12-4	-	many	11	TRBJ2-7	CASSVNYEQYF	TGTGCCAGCAGTGTGAACTACGAGCAGTACTTC
TRBV5-1	TRBD2	-	19	TRBJ2-2	CASSLGLAGAAIRTGELFF	TGCGCCAGCAGCTTAGGACTAGCGGGAGCAGCGATAAGGACCGGGGAGCTGTTTTTT
TRBV4-2	TRBD2	many	16	TRBJ2-2	CASRYRSGANTGELFF	TGTGCCAGCAGATACCGCAGCGGGGCGAACACCGGGGAGCTGTTTTTT
TRBV19	-	many	15	TRBJ1-1	CASSISGTMNTEAFF	TGTGCCAGTAGTATAAGCGGCACCATGAACACTGAAGCTTTCTTT
TRBV6-1	TRBD1	many	17	TRBJ2-5	CASSKEPGQDKQETQYF	TGTGCCAGCAGTAAAGAGCCGGGACAGGATAAACAAGAGACCCAGTACTTC
TRBV19	-	many	11	TRBJ2-2	CASTDTGELFF	TGTGCCAGTACGGACACCGGGGAGCTGTTTTTT
TRBV29-1	TRBD1	many	16	TRBJ1-2	CSVVGPQDRRAYGYTF	TGCAGCGTTGTGGGGCCTCAGGACAGGAGAGCCTATGGCTACACCTTC
TRBV28	-	many	12	TRBJ2-3	CASSLMKDTQYF	TGTGCCAGCAGTTTGATGAAAGATACGCAGTATTTT
TRBV12-3/TRBV12-4	TRBD1	-	15	TRBJ2-2	CASTPGQGGTGELFF	TGTGCCAGCACCCCGGGACAGGGAGGCACCGGGGAGCTGTTTTTT
TRBV30	TRBD1	many	15	TRBJ2-5	CAWSALSGGWETQYF	TGTGCCTGGAGTGCGCTTTCAGGGGGCTGGGAGACCCAGTACTTC
TRBV7-8	TRBD2	many	14	TRBJ2-7	CASSLPSTSHEQYF	TGTGCCAGCAGCTTACCTTCGACTAGCCACGAGCAGTACTTC
TRBV6-2/TRBV6-3	-	-	14	TRBJ1-5	CASSHGRYNQPQHF	TGTGCCAGCTCCCACGGGCGGTACAATCAGCCCCAGCATTTT
TRBV28	TRBD2	few	16	TRBJ2-7	CASSFLSAGATYEQYF	TGTGCCAGCAGTTTCCTATCCGCGGGAGCCACCTACGAGCAGTACTTC